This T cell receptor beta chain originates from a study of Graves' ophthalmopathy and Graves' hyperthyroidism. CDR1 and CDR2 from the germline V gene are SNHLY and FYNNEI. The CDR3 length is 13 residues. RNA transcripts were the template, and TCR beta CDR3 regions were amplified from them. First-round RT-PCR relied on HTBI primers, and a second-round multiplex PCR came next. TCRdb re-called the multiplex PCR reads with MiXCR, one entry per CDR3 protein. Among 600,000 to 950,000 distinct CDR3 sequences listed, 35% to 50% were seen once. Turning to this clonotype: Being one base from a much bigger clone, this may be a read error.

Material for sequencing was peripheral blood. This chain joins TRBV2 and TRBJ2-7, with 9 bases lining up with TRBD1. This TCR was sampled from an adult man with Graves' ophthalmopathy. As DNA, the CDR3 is TGTGCCAGCACCCGGGACAGGGTCGACGAGCAGCACTTC. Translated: CASTRDRVDEQHF.